This T cell receptor beta chain came from a study of cytomegalovirus exposure and HLA in healthy donors. The V and J ends lost 5 bases and 4 bases respectively, with 3 bases between them. Germline V gives CDR1 MNHEY, CDR2 SVGAGI. The CDR3 has 11 amino acids. With 60 Vbeta and 13 Jbeta primers, the PCR was carried out. The assay was immunoSEQ multiplex PCR, and TCRdb's table has in-frame clones only and misses some. The sample has tens of thousands of clones; 82% are singletons. In regard to this clone: The antigen remains unidentified.

General study results and limits: Cytomegalovirus-associated status was assigned to about 180 TCR beta chains. High specificity and sensitivity for cytomegalovirus status were reported for the classifier.

This sequence joins TRBV6-5 and TRBJ2-1; no reliable D call. This TCR derives from a man aged 18-30 years in good health and CMV-seronegative. The sequencing input was PBMCs. CDR3 sequence: CASSIYNEQFF. The DNA for the CDR3 is TGTGCCAGCAGTATATACAATGAGCAGTTCTTC.